In its sample, the clone carrying this T cell receptor beta chain was seen a few times. No antigen is known for it. Mouse names are used for the genes. Sequencing ends 1 residue short of the CDR3 end; the germline J gene provides the rest. Sequenced by immunoSEQ multiplex PCR; TCRdb stores in-frame clones only, minus some. Altogether about 22,000 clones are present, approximately 69% being singletons, with the ten largest covering less than 0.5%. This sample is part of a study of tissue T cells after allogeneic stem cell transplantation. General observations from the study: Motif-based clustering found tissue-specific repertoire signatures shared across patients, though few clones were shared. Within patients, tissue anatomy strongly shaped TCR repertoire composition.

CDR1 is GFQATS and CDR2 is STVNSAI in the germline V gene. CDR3 length equals 11 residues. With 7 bases removed from V and 3 bases from J, the gap between germline ends came to 10 bases. This TCR was sampled from a female BALB/c mouse in good health. The mouse strain carries the MHC haplotype H2-d. What was sequenced was blood. J is TRBJ2-7 and V is TRBV20; D is unclear. The sequenced CDR3 bases are TGTGGTGTTCACGACAACTATGAACAGTAC. This codes for CGVHDNYEQY. The whole CDR3 protein is CGVHDNYEQYF.